The 27 T cell receptor beta chains reported below all come from one sample, sequenced in a study of T-cell memory formation after mild COVID-19. TCRdb independently ran MiXCR on the 5' RACE reads; one entry per CDR3 protein. This table has 390,000 or so distinct CDR3 sequences, approximately 15% appearing once. Sequenced sample: PBMCs or a T cell subset sorted from them (not recorded which). The receptors stem from a man younger than 35 who had mild COVID-19 (a few samples of this study predate the infection). Cell type and time point are not known.

This clonotype was found a few times. The chain uses TRBV7-9 and TRBJ2-6, with D hard to call. Germline CDR1 is SEHNR and CDR2 is FQNEAQ (reference sequence). V lost 3 bases, J lost 4 bases, and 10 bases lay in between. This CDR3 contains 15 residues. DNA for the CDR3: TGTGCCAGCAGCTTCGGGCCTTCCGGGGCCAACGTCCTGACTTTC. Its protein product is CASSFGPSGANVLTF.

This clonotype was seen a handful of times. V is TRBV5-5 and J is TRBJ1-3; unclear D gene. The CDR3 contains 15 residues. V lost 2 bases and J 0 bases, leaving 9 bases between the germline ends. Germline V lookup: CDR1 SGHKS, CDR2 YYEKEE (reference sequence). DNA of the CDR3: TGTGCCAGCAGCTTTGATCTTGTCTCTGGAAACACCATATATTTT. Its protein is CASSFDLVSGNTIYF.

J is TRBJ2-6 and V is TRBV4-1; D possibly corresponds to TRBD2 (5 bases). Trimming left V 0 bases short and J 2 bases short, with 11 bases between. This CDR3 has 17 amino acids. CDR1 and CDR2 (germline): MGHRA, YSYEKL. The CDR3 sequence is CASSQEGSKAGANVLTF. The CDR3 DNA reads as TGCGCCAGCAGCCAAGAAGGGAGTAAGGCTGGGGCCAACGTCCTGACTTTC.

The chain uses TRBV7-2 and TRBJ1-2, with 10 bases identical to TRBD1. V dropped 5 bases and J dropped 4; count of bases not matched to a gene: 4. The CDR3 contains 14 residues. Germline CDR1 SGHTA, CDR2 FQGNSA. This CDR3 reads CASSARDRGYGYTF. The CDR3 coding sequence is TGTGCCAGCAGCGCCCGGGACAGGGGCTATGGCTACACCTTC.

This clonotype has more than one count but fewer than ten. The V and J genes are TRBV4-2 and TRBJ2-7; the match to TRBD1 covers 9 bases. Trimming cost V 0 bases and J 0 bases; bases outside gene matches: 3. The CDR3 spans 16 residues. The V gene's germline CDR1 is LGHNA and CDR2 YNFKEQ. CDR3 sequence: CASSQDPGQGSYEQYV. DNA for the CDR3: TGTGCCAGCAGCCAAGATCCGGGACAGGGCTCCTACGAGCAGTACGTC.

This chain joins TRBV6-1 and TRBJ2-7; TRBD2 agrees at 8 bases. CDR1 and CDR2 (germline): MNHNS, SASEGT. The V gene end was trimmed by 0 bases and the J gene end by 1 base; junction bases not matched to a gene: 5. The length of the CDR3 is 16 residues. The CDR3 DNA is TGTGCCAGCAGTGAAGCGCCGGGACTAGTTTCCTACGAGCAGTACTTC. This sequence encodes CASSEAPGLVSYEQYF.

This clonotype has a handful of counts. The chain has TRBV6-1 and TRBJ2-5; no clear D gene. Germline loops: CDR1 MNHNS, CDR2 SASEGT. The CDR3 totals 11 residues. The ends were cut back, 5 bases at V and 9 bases at J, with 10 bases in the middle. As DNA, the CDR3 is TGTGCCAGCAGTTTCTCCTGGGCCCAGTACTTC. It codes for CASSFSWAQYF.

This chain uses TRBV10-2 with TRBJ2-2; a weak D match, TRBD2 (5 bases). The CDR3 consists of 14 residues. Trimming left V 4 bases short and J 1 base short, with 7 bases between. CDR1 is WSHSY, CDR2 SAAADI, per germline. The DNA for the CDR3 is TGCGCCAGCAGTGGAGGGTTGAACACCGGGGAGCTGTTTTTT. Protein sequence: CASSGGLNTGELFF.

This clonotype was observed many times. The CDR3 bases are TGCGCCAGCAGCCTAACCGCTAGCGGGGGGTACCAAGAGACCCAGTACTTC. Protein sequence: CASSLTASGGYQETQYF. The chain links TRBV4-1 to TRBJ2-5; 11 nucleotides agree with TRBD2. V shed 4 bases, J shed 0 bases, and the junction held 7 bases outside the gene matches. Germline V gives CDR1 MGHRA, CDR2 YSYEKL. The CDR3 is 17 amino acids.

The chain joins TRBV5-4 to TRBJ1-2, with 11 bases that match TRBD1. V lost 4 bases to trimming and J lost 7 bases; unmatched junction nucleotides: 12. CDR1 and CDR2 (germline): SGHNT, YYREEE (reference sequence). The CDR3 runs to 16 residues. The CDR3 spells CASSPEPGQGEVGYTF. The CDR3 region has the DNA TGTGCCAGCAGCCCCGAGCCGGGACAGGGGGAGGTTGGCTACACCTTC.

This clonotype appeared a few times. CDR3 amino acids: CASSLAYSTEQFF. In DNA, the CDR3 is TGTGCCAGCAGCTTAGCCTATAGTACTGAGCAGTTCTTC. This chain connects TRBV7-2 to TRBJ2-1; no clear D. Germline CDR1 and CDR2: SGHTA and FQGNSA. Trimming removed 0 bases at V and 9 bases at J, with 9 bases between. The CDR3 is 13 residues long. Filled out from reference TRBV7-2 and TRBJ2-1, the complete variable domain reads GAGVSQSPSNKVTEKGKDVELRCDPISGHTALYWYRQSLGQGLEFLIYFQGNSAPDKSGLPSDRFSAERTGGSVSTLTIQRTQQEDSAVYLCASSLAYSTEQFFGPGTRLTVL.

This clonotype was found a few times. The rearrangement links TRBV20-1 to TRBJ1-2, with 8 bases matching TRBD1. Germline V CDR1 and CDR2: DFQATT, SNEGSKA (reference sequence). This CDR3 contains 12 residues. CDR3: CSVHRGARGYTF. CDR3 coding DNA: TGCAGCGTACACAGGGGGGCACGCGGCTACACCTTC.

This clonotype was observed many times. The gene calls are TRBV29-1 and TRBJ2-1, with TRBD2 as a possible D gene (7 bases). The V end was cut by 5 bases, the J end by 7 bases, with 15 bases between. From germline, CDR1 is SQVTM and CDR2 ANQGSEA. This CDR3 is built from 13 residues. CDR3 coding DNA: TGCAGCGTTTGGGGGGGCCACGGGAATGAGCAGTTCTTC. Amino acids: CSVWGGHGNEQFF.

J is TRBJ1-5 and V is TRBV12-3 or TRBV12-4; the D gene is possibly TRBD1 (5 bases). The germline V and J ends were trimmed by 5 bases and 7 bases, with 12 bases remaining between them. The CDR3 sequence is 13 residues long. The CDR3 loop is CASSPGEGQPQHF. The CDR3 DNA sequence: TGTGCCAGCAGTCCGGGGGAAGGACAGCCCCAGCATTTT.

The genes are TRBV20-1 and TRBJ2-7, with TRBD1 matching 9 bases. Germline CDR1 is DFQATT and CDR2 is SNEGSKA (reference sequence). V was pared by 3 bases and J by 7 bases, with 13 bases of the junction left unmatched. The CDR3 is made up of 15 amino acids. The CDR3 nucleotides read TGCAGTGCTAGGCAGGGGGGAACAGGGGGCGGGGAGCAGTACGTC. It is translated as CSARQGGTGGGEQYV.

This clonotype was seen a few times. The chain links TRBV11-2 to TRBJ2-7; D not certain. The CDR3 totals 14 residues. Germline V gene sequence: CDR1 SGHAT, CDR2 FQNNGV. V was cut by 1 base and J by 4 bases, with 11 bases left in between. The CDR3 sequence is CASSLGPNPYEQYV. In DNA form, the CDR3 reads TGTGCCAGCAGCTTAGGTCCGAACCCTTACGAGCAGTACGTC.

This clonotype turned up a few times. This rearrangement joins TRBV21-1 to TRBJ2-3; the listed D gene, TRBD2, was not tested against the DNA. TRBV21-1 is labeled a pseudogene. The CDR3 spans 9 residues. The CDR3 spells CAGGLAGDF. The CDR3 bases are TGTGCCGGTGGGCTAGCCGGGGATTTT.

This clonotype was counted between two and nine times. The CDR3 is CASSLVAATTDTQYF. The CDR3 DNA reads TGTGCCAGCAGCTTAGTAGCGGCGACCACAGATACGCAGTATTTT. The rearrangement joins TRBV11-2 to TRBJ2-3; a possible D gene is TRBD2 (6 bases). Trimming took 1 base from V and 2 from J, leaving 10 bases between them. Looked up from germline, CDR1 is SGHAT and CDR2 is FQNNGV. The CDR3 extends over 15 amino acids.

This clonotype was recorded once. V gene TRBV6-2 or TRBV6-3 combines with J gene TRBJ2-1; D may be TRBD1 or TRBD2 (5 bases each). The CDR3 is made up of 13 amino acids. V was cut by 8 bases and J by 6 bases, with 14 bases left in between. CDR1 is MNHEY, CDR2 SVGEGT, per germline. This CDR3 is CASGGTLFNEQFF. CDR3 DNA: TGTGCCAGCGGTGGGACCTTGTTCAATGAGCAGTTCTTC.

The J gene is TRBJ2-1, the V gene TRBV5-1; 14 bases fit TRBD2. Germline V CDR1 and CDR2: SGHRS, YFSETQ. CDR3 length: 17 residues. The V and J ends lost 4 bases and 6 bases, in that order; junction bases with no gene match: 9. The CDR3 sequence is CASSLQQGLAGVNEQFF. The CDR3 nucleotides are TGCGCCAGCAGCCTCCAACAGGGACTAGCGGGAGTCAATGAGCAGTTCTTC.

This clonotype was found a few times. This sequence joins TRBV7-8 and TRBJ2-6, with a possible D match to TRBD2 (5 bases). There are 21 residues in the CDR3. Germline CDR1 is SGHVS and CDR2 is FQNEAQ. The ends were cut back, 1 base at V and 0 bases at J, with 22 bases in the middle. DNA for the CDR3: TGTGCCAGCAGCTTAGGAACAGAGGGCATTCTAACCGCCTCTGGGGCCAACGTCCTGACTTTC. Its translation: CASSLGTEGILTASGANVLTF.

This clonotype came up a few times. The V gene is TRBV7-2, the J gene TRBJ2-3, with D possibly being TRBD1 or TRBD2 (5 bases each). Per germline, CDR1 SGHTA and CDR2 FQGNSA. This CDR3 is built from 17 residues. Between the trimmed V and J ends, which lost 2 bases and 8 bases, there was a span of 23 bases. The CDR3 here is CASSLRFPWTPRGTQYF. CDR3 sequence (DNA): TGTGCCAGCAGCTTAAGGTTCCCCTGGACTCCAAGGGGTACGCAGTATTTT.

This clonotype has more than one count but fewer than ten. The chain recombines TRBV20-1 with TRBJ2-3; 8 bases are a match to TRBD2. Germline V gives CDR1 DFQATT, CDR2 SNEGSKA (reference sequence). CDR3 length: 15 residues. The CDR3 DNA sequence: TGCAGCAGAACGTCCGCAGCGGGGGGCACAGATACGCAGTATTTT. Translating it yields CSRTSAAGGTDTQYF.

V usage is TRBV4-3 and J usage is TRBJ2-7; D is possibly TRBD1 (6 bases). The CDR3 consists of 15 residues. V was trimmed by 0 bases and J by 2 bases, leaving 11 bases between them. CDR1 and CDR2 (germline): LGHNA, YSLEER. CDR3 in DNA: TGCGCCAGCAGCCAAGATTGGGGGCTTACCTACGAGCAGTACTTC. This gives the protein CASSQDWGLTYEQYF.

V gene TRBV28 combines with J gene TRBJ2-2; no firm D call. The length of the CDR3 is 13 residues. CDR1 and CDR2 from the germline V gene are MDHEN and SYDVKM. V was shortened by 3 bases and J by 5 bases, with 7 bases between the two germline ends. CDR3 DNA sequence: TGTGCCAGCAGTTTCCCAGAAACCGGGGAGCTGTTTTTT. It yields the protein CASSFPETGELFF.

The rearrangement links TRBV7-2 to TRBJ1-4; D possibly corresponds to TRBD1 (6 bases). The germline V and J ends were trimmed by 5 bases and 0 bases, with 10 bases remaining between them. The germline V gene encodes CDR1 SGHTA and CDR2 FQGNSA. The CDR3 consists of 15 residues. CDR3 bases: TGTGCCAGCAGCGCATACAGGGCAACTAATGAAAAACTGTTTTTT. This translates into CASSAYRATNEKLFF. The whole variable domain, remainder taken from reference TRBV7-2 and TRBJ1-4, is GAGVSQSPSNKVTEKGKDVELRCDPISGHTALYWYRQSLGQGLEFLIYFQGNSAPDKSGLPSDRFSAERTGGSVSTLTIQRTQQEDSAVYLCASSAYRATNEKLFFGSGTQLSVL.

This clonotype turned up a few times. CDR3: CASSRELRGNTGELFF. DNA for the CDR3: TGTGCCAGCAGCCGAGAACTCCGGGGAAACACCGGGGAGCTGTTTTTT. The chain employs TRBV14 and TRBJ2-2, with D perhaps matching TRBD2 (5 bases). This CDR3 has 16 residues. The germline CDR1 and CDR2 sequences are SGHDN and FVKESK. Between the trimmed V and J ends, which lost 4 bases and 2 bases, there was a span of 14 bases. Looking up the rest from reference TRBV14 and TRBJ2-2 gives the full variable domain: EAGVTQFPSHSVIEKGQTVTLRCDPISGHDNLYWYRRVMGKEIKFLLHFVKESKQDESGMPNNRFLAERTGGTYSTLKVQPAELEDSGVYFCASSRELRGNTGELFFGEGSRLTVL.